This section outlines one T cell receptor beta chain sequence together with its context. The antigen remains unidentified. The repertoire was sequenced with immunoSEQ multiplex PCR; TCRdb's copy has only in-frame clones and lacks some. The sample has approximately 22,000 clones, just under 85% seen once; the top ten hold more than 30%. The CDR3 runs 13 residues. V lost 2 bases and J 10 bases, leaving 15 bases between the germline ends. Per the germline V gene, CDR1 is SQVTM and CDR2 is ANQGSEA. The source of the sample is a study of OX40 agonist ivuxolimab in advanced cancers. As for the study in general: It was ivuxolimab, an agonistic anti-OX40 (CD134) antibody, that patients were treated with.

Study observations and caveats: Circulating CD4+ and CD8+ T cells showed clonal expansion by week 6 at 0.1 to 3.0 mg/kg. Researchers did not determine the expanded peripheral T cells' antigen specificity.

This TCR derives from an adult with an advanced solid tumor such as melanoma, head and neck, liver or kidney cancer. The chain links TRBV29-1 to TRBJ2-1; D gene ambiguous. The sample consisted of CD4+ or CD8+ T cells sorted from blood, taken in a trial of the OX40 agonist ivuxolimab. CDR3 sequence: CSVEPGQPLEQFF. The CDR3, as DNA: TGCAGCGTTGAACCCGGCCAGCCTCTGGAGCAGTTCTTC.